Listed below are T cell receptor beta chains from one sample, sequenced in a study of blood T cells in healthy people across ages. TCRdb re-derived calls from the 5' RACE reads in MiXCR, one entry per CDR3 protein. In the table there are some 560,000 distinct CDR3 sequences, 25% to 35% of which are singletons. The same specimen was also included in a second study, on T cells of mothers and their children.

The sample taken for sequencing was blood. These receptors were collected from a boy between 2 and 10 years old in good health. Each CDR3 is given with its conserved first and last residue. Fields, in order: clone size, D gene, V gene, J gene, CDR3 protein, CDR3 DNA. The D gene is left open where the match is weak. Rows give clone size only sometimes, using once, few, many, or a class for an expanded clone.

NA,TRBD1,TRBV20-1,TRBJ1-1,CSASTGDTEAFF,TGCAGTGCTAGTACAGGGGACACTGAAGCTTTCTTT
NA,NA,TRBV10-3,TRBJ1-2,CAISESGDYTF,TGTGCCATCAGTGAATCGGGTGACTACACCTTC
few,TRBD1,TRBV7-2,TRBJ1-1,CASSFWPGGNEAFF,TGTGCCAGCAGCTTTTGGCCAGGGGGCAACGAAGCTTTCTTT
many,NA,TRBV28,TRBJ1-1,CASRSRGAGTEAFF,TGTGCCAGCAGGTCCAGGGGCGCTGGCACTGAAGCTTTCTTT
few,TRBD2,TRBV20-1,TRBJ2-1,CSAGLVRNEQFF,TGCAGTGCTGGACTAGTGCGCAATGAGCAGTTCTTC
NA,NA,TRBV7-8,TRBJ2-3,CASSHEPDLDTDTQYF,TGTGCCAGCAGCCACGAACCGGACCTCGATACAGATACGCAGTATTTT
many,NA,TRBV2,TRBJ1-2,CASSCWGNYGYTF,TGTGCCAGCAGTTGCTGGGGTAACTATGGCTACACCTTC
NA,NA,TRBV7-9,TRBJ1-2,CASSPSLEWGDAGYTF,TGTGCCAGCAGCCCTAGCTTGGAGTGGGGCGATGCGGGCTACACCTTC
few,NA,TRBV6-5,TRBJ2-7,CASSYGGSLHDEQYF,TGTGCCAGCAGTTACGGAGGTTCCCTACACGACGAGCAGTACTTC
few,NA,TRBV7-2,TRBJ2-5,CASSPLWETQYF,TGTGCCAGCAGCCCCCTATGGGAGACCCAGTACTTC
once,TRBD1,TRBV19,TRBJ1-5,CASSDRGRVQPQHF,TGTGCCAGTAGTGACAGGGGGCGCGTTCAGCCCCAGCATTTT
NA,NA,TRBV4-1,TRBJ2-1,CASSQAFGGAGEQFF,TGCGCCAGCAGCCAAGCTTTCGGAGGGGCTGGTGAGCAGTTCTTC
NA,NA,TRBV30,TRBJ1-2,CAWISGHSYGYTF,TGTGCCTGGATTTCGGGACATAGCTATGGCTACACCTTC
NA,NA,TRBV29-1,TRBJ2-2,CSVTYGSATGELFF,TGCAGCGTTACTTATGGTTCTGCCACCGGGGAGCTGTTTTTT
NA,TRBD1,TRBV5-1,TRBJ2-5,CASSLQGAVETQYF,TGCGCCAGCAGCTTACAGGGGGCTGTCGAGACCCAGTACTTC
NA,TRBD2,TRBV5-1,TRBJ2-5,CASSPGGGLAEETQYF,TGCGCCAGCAGCCCGGGCGGGGGACTAGCGGAAGAGACCCAGTACTTC
NA,NA,TRBV30,TRBJ1-2,CAWSSTSRGNGYTF,TGTGCCTGGAGTAGTACTTCCCGGGGAAATGGCTACACCTTC
NA,NA,TRBV3-1,TRBJ2-2,CATSHGRTGELFF,TGTGCCACCTCCCACGGCCGGACCGGGGAGCTGTTTTTT
few,NA,TRBV3-1,TRBJ2-4,CASGDSLIQYF,TGTGCCAGCGGAGATTCGCTCATTCAGTACTTC
NA,NA,TRBV6-5,TRBJ2-5,CASSYGNQQETQYF,TGTGCCAGCAGTTACGGGAACCAACAAGAGACCCAGTACTTC
NA,TRBD1,TRBV3-1,TRBJ2-1,CASSQDRGGRSYNEQFF,TGTGCCAGCAGCCAGGACAGGGGAGGGAGATCCTACAATGAGCAGTTCTTC
NA,NA,TRBV29-1,TRBJ1-4,CSVEKGPDEKLFF,TGCAGCGTTGAAAAGGGGCCAGATGAAAAACTGTTTTTT
NA,TRBD1,TRBV5-6,TRBJ1-2,CASWGKRRTGGGGYTF,TGTGCCAGCTGGGGAAAACGGAGGACAGGGGGCGGTGGCTACACCTTC
few,TRBD2,TRBV6-5,TRBJ2-1,CASSYQTSGLNEQFF,TGTGCCAGCAGTTACCAGACTAGCGGGCTTAATGAGCAGTTCTTC
many,TRBD1,TRBV18,TRBJ2-4,CASSGTGNIQYF,TGTGCCAGCTCTGGGACAGGGAACATTCAGTACTTC
once,NA,TRBV5-1,TRBJ2-7,CASSLVGVDEQYF,TGCGCCAGCAGCTTGGTCGGGGTTGACGAGCAGTACTTC
few,NA,TRBV9,TRBJ1-2,CASSASGATGYTF,TGTGCCAGCAGCGCTTCTGGGGCCACCGGCTACACCTTC
NA,TRBD2,TRBV20-1,TRBJ2-7,CSARDGLAGAVFYEQYF,TGCAGTGCTAGAGATGGACTAGCGGGAGCTGTGTTCTACGAGCAGTACTTC
NA,NA,TRBV15,TRBJ2-1,CATSTVLDNEQFF,TGTGCCACCAGCACCGTCTTGGACAATGAGCAGTTCTTC
NA,NA,TRBV25-1,TRBJ1-4,CASSRLMQDNEKLFF,TGTGCCAGCAGTCGCCTAATGCAGGATAATGAAAAACTGTTTTTT
NA,NA,TRBV14,TRBJ1-2,CASSQSIWASITF,TGTGCCAGCAGCCAGAGTATTTGGGCCTCCATCACCTTC
NA,NA,TRBV7-9,TRBJ2-1,CASSLEGSDEQFF,TGTGCCAGCAGCTTAGAGGGGAGCGATGAGCAGTTCTTC
NA,NA,TRBV12-5,TRBJ2-1,CASGLSTTNEQFF,TGTGCTAGTGGTTTGAGTACTACCAATGAGCAGTTCTTC